Reported below is one T cell receptor (beta chain). The data are from a study of blood T cells in healthy people across ages. Trimming took 1 base from V and 0 from J, leaving 17 bases between them. The CDR3 is 18 amino acids. Germline CDR1 reads SGHDT; CDR2 reads YYEEEE. Russia was home to the donors, healthy Caucasian individuals aged 6 to 90. Donors each provided 8 to 10 milliliters of peripheral blood. Extracted total RNA amounted to at least 5.5 micrograms for each sample. A J-beta primer mix and a sample-barcoded 5' primer were used in a second PCR of roughly 6 to 11 cycles. A single record per CDR3 protein comes from TCRdb applying MiXCR to the 5' RACE reads. The sample consists of about 970,000 distinct CDR3 sequences, approximately 50% of them appearing once.

This clonotype originated in a woman aged 55-70 years in good health. This sequence joins TRBV5-6 and TRBJ1-5; no firm D call. The sample was blood. The CDR3, as DNA: TGTGCCAGCAGCTTGCTACGGGGAAGTCTCCATAGCAATCAGCCCCAGCATTTT. Translated: CASSLLRGSLHSNQPQHF.